The next 21 T cell receptor beta chains were all read from a single sample in a study of identical twins. Each CDR3 protein is one row after TCRdb ran MiXCR on the 5' RACE reads. The data hold about 520,000 distinct CDR3 sequences, with under 25% observed a single time. These same records also appear under a second study, on T cells expressing NK-cell markers.

Material for sequencing was CD4+ T cells sorted from blood. All receptors derive from a woman aged 18-35 years in good health.

The V and J genes are TRBV5-1 and TRBJ2-1; D is undetermined. With 0 bases removed from V and 2 bases from J, the gap between germline ends came to 12 bases. This CDR3 is built from 16 residues. Germline V gives CDR1 SGHRS, CDR2 YFSETQ. CDR3 in DNA: TGCGCCAGCAGCTTGGTCGCGGCCGGTGCCTACAATGAGCAGTTCTTC. Translation: CASSLVAAGAYNEQFF.

This clonotype was seen more than once but under ten times. The chain employs TRBV7-9 and TRBJ1-2; D is undetermined. CDR1 is SEHNR and CDR2 is FQNEAQ in the germline V gene (reference sequence). The CDR3 extends over 14 amino acids. V was shortened by 5 bases and J by 4 bases, with 14 bases between the two germline ends. The CDR3 loop reads CASSRQVIPYGYTF. The CDR3, as DNA: TGTGCCAGCAGCCGCCAGGTCATTCCCTATGGCTACACCTTC.

The V gene is TRBV12-1, the J gene TRBJ2-2. TRBV12-1 is recorded as a pseudogene. CDR3 size: 13 residues. The CDR3 nucleotides are TGTGCCATCAGCTTTGGGCCACCCGGGGAGCTGTTTTTT. Its translation is CAISFGPPGELFF.

This chain connects TRBV12-3 or TRBV12-4 to TRBJ2-3, with 12 bases fitting TRBD2. The CDR3 spans 14 residues. After removal of 5 bases from V and 5 bases from J, the junction contained 2 bases not matched to a gene. As DNA, the CDR3 is TGTGCCAGCAGTACTAGCGGGGGGCTAGATACGCAGTATTTT. This gives the protein CASSTSGGLDTQYF.

The chain links TRBV6-5 to TRBJ2-6; D unclear. This CDR3 has 15 residues. Trimming shortened V by 2 bases and J by 3 bases, and 8 bases separated the two germline ends. CDR1 MNHEY and CDR2 SVGAGI come from the germline V gene. CDR3 bases: TGTGCCAGCAGTTACCCCCCCATTGGGGCCAACGTCCTGACTTTC. Protein product: CASSYPPIGANVLTF.

The sample holds a few counts of this clonotype. CDR3 sequence reads: CASSWVATHKEYEQYF. CDR3 DNA: TGCGCCAGCAGCTGGGTTGCGACACACAAAGAGTACGAGCAGTACTTC. The chain joins TRBV5-1 to TRBJ2-7; D is undetermined. CDR3 length equals 16 residues. Germline V gene lookup returns CDR1 SGHRS and CDR2 YFSETQ. V lost 3 bases to trimming and J lost 4 bases, with 20 bases between them.

The rearrangement joins TRBV24-1 to TRBJ2-1; 9 bases agree with TRBD2. Germline CDR1 is KGHDR and CDR2 is SFDVKD. The J segment lost 3 bases and the V segment lost 10 bases, leaving 3 bases of the junction unmatched. This CDR3 has 13 residues. For the CDR3, the DNA is TGTGCCACGGCGGGGGGGCGCTACAATGAGCAGTTCTTC. The encoded protein is CATAGGRYNEQFF.

The sample holds a few counts of this clonotype. The chain has TRBV20-1 and TRBJ1-2; D possibly corresponds to TRBD1 (6 bases). From germline, CDR1 is DFQATT and CDR2 SNEGSKA (reference sequence). The CDR3 has 13 residues. V lost 3 bases to trimming and J lost 6 bases, with 14 bases between them. CDR3 in amino acids: CSASMGGADGYTF. The CDR3, as DNA: TGCAGTGCTAGTATGGGGGGCGCGGATGGCTACACCTTC.

The V and J genes are TRBV4-1 and TRBJ2-7, with D possibly TRBD1 on 6 matching bases. Trimming left V 4 bases short and J 3 bases short, with 10 bases between. Germline-derived CDR1 and CDR2 are MGHRA and YSYEKL. CDR3 length: 13 amino acids. This CDR3 is CASSPRDNYEQYF. The CDR3 coding sequence is TGCGCCAGCAGCCCACGGGACAACTACGAGCAGTACTTC.

In its sample, this clonotype was seen a few times. This chain joins TRBV4-2 and TRBJ1-1, with 7 bases that match TRBD1. This CDR3 region has 14 residues. J gave up 7 bases and V 1 base, and 6 bases lay outside the gene matches. Germline V gives CDR1 LGHNA, CDR2 YNFKEQ. This CDR3 reads CASSQATGLNEAFF. DNA for the CDR3: TGTGCCAGCAGCCAAGCGACAGGGTTAAATGAAGCTTTCTTT.

The V gene is TRBV20-1, the J gene TRBJ2-5; the match to TRBD1 covers 10 bases. CDR1 is DFQATT, CDR2 SNEGSKA, per germline (reference sequence). This CDR3 has 13 amino acids. V lost 6 bases and J lost 5; bases outside the gene matches: 6. For the CDR3, the DNA is TGCAGTGCCACGACAGGGGGCCATGAGACCCAGTACTTC. This codes for CSATTGGHETQYF.

This clonotype occurred a few times. The chain employs TRBV6-2 or TRBV6-3 and TRBJ2-1; D ambiguous. CDR1 is MNHEY, CDR2 SVGEGT, per germline. CDR3 length: 14 residues. The V end lost 11 bases, the J end lost 0 bases, and 14 bases lay between the germline ends. CDR3 nucleotide sequence: TGTGCCTCGACCAAGGTGAGCTCCTACAATGAGCAGTTCTTC. Translating gives CASTKVSSYNEQFF.

This clonotype showed up just a few times. This chain uses TRBV5-1 with TRBJ1-5; tentative D call: TRBD1 (5 bases). CDR1 is SGHRS, CDR2 YFSETQ, per germline. Deletions cut 2 bases from V and 0 bases from J, with 9 bases between. The CDR3 consists of 15 residues. This CDR3 reads CASSFLGDSNQPQHF. The CDR3 bases are TGCGCCAGCAGCTTTTTGGGGGATAGCAATCAGCCCCAGCATTTT.

The chain employs TRBV20-1 and TRBJ2-5; D is uncertain. CDR1 and CDR2 (germline): DFQATT, SNEGSKA (reference sequence). This CDR3 has 10 residues. V shed 2 bases and J shed 5 bases, with 3 bases lying between them. As DNA, the CDR3 is TGCAGTGCTAGACCGGAGACCCAGTACTTC. Its translation is CSARPETQYF.

This clonotype occurred a few times. The chain joins TRBV5-1 to TRBJ1-1, with 9 bases fitting TRBD1. The ends lost 2 bases at V and 5 bases at J; junction bases unmatched: 10. Germline CDR1 is SGHRS and CDR2 is YFSETQ. This CDR3 is 16 amino acids long. CDR3 in amino acids: CASSLRTGAARTEAFF. The DNA for the CDR3 is TGCGCCAGCAGCTTACGGACAGGGGCGGCACGGACTGAAGCTTTCTTT.

The table lists this clonotype with a few counts. The CDR3 coding sequence is TGCGCCAGCACTATCGAGGGACAGAGCACAGATACGCAGTATTTT. Translated: CASTIEGQSTDTQYF. The genes are TRBV5-1 and TRBJ2-3, with 7 bases that match TRBD1. V dropped 6 bases and J dropped 0; count of bases not matched to a gene: 7. Germline V gene sequence: CDR1 SGHRS, CDR2 YFSETQ. This CDR3 region has 15 residues.

The rearrangement joins TRBV20-1 to TRBJ2-1, with 10 bases aligning to TRBD2. V gave up 1 base and J gave up 6 bases; unmatched junction bases: 6. This CDR3 has 15 residues. Germline V gene lookup returns CDR1 DFQATT and CDR2 SNEGSKA (reference sequence). CDR3 sequence: CSARAPSGSGNEQFF. The CDR3 bases are TGCAGTGCTAGAGCGCCTAGCGGGAGCGGCAATGAGCAGTTCTTC.

This clonotype was detected only a few times. V is TRBV12-3 or TRBV12-4 and J is TRBJ2-7; 11 positions agree with TRBD2. This CDR3 spans 18 amino acids. V gave up 6 bases and J gave up 0 bases; unmatched junction bases: 13. The CDR3 spells CASSNIGLAGPHSYEQYF. The DNA for the CDR3 is TGTGCCAGCAGCAACATAGGACTAGCGGGCCCACACTCCTACGAGCAGTACTTC.

This clonotype was seen repeatedly, ten times or more. The J gene is TRBJ2-3, the V gene TRBV5-1; no clear D. The CDR3 is 12 amino acids. Germline loops: CDR1 SGHRS, CDR2 YFSETQ. With 7 bases removed from V and 6 bases from J, the gap between germline ends came to 12 bases. The CDR3 protein is CASWAQTDTQYF. The CDR3 DNA sequence: TGCGCCAGCTGGGCGCAAACCGATACGCAGTATTTT.

This clonotype has a handful of counts. This rearrangement joins TRBV20-1 to TRBJ2-1; 7 nucleotides agree with TRBD1. The junction had 4 bases not matched to a gene; V was cut back by 6 bases and J by 2 bases. Germline-derived CDR1 and CDR2 are DFQATT and SNEGSKA (reference sequence). The CDR3 is 13 residues long. The CDR3 bases are TGCAGTGCCTGGGACAGAACCTACAATGAGCAGTTCTTC. It yields the protein CSAWDRTYNEQFF.

V gene TRBV5-1 combines with J gene TRBJ1-6, with a possible D match to TRBD1 (6 bases). Germline CDR1 SGHRS, CDR2 YFSETQ. The CDR3 is 15 residues long. V lost 5 bases and J lost 7, with 16 bases in between. The CDR3 nucleotides read TGCGCCAGCAGACTGGGGGCAGGGGACAATTCACCCCTCCACTTT. Translation: CASRLGAGDNSPLHF.